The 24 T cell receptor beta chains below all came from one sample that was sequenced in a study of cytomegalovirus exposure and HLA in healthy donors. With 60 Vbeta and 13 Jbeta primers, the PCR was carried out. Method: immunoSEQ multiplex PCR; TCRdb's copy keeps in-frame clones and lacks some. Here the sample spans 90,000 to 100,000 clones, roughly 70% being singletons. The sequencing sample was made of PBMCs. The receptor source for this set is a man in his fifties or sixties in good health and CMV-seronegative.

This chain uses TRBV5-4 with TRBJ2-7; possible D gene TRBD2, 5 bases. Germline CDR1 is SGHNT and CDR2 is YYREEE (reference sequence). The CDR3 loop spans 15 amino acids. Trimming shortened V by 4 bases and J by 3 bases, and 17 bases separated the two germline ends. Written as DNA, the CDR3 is TGTGCCAGCAGCCCTAGCCTTGGACCGCACTACGAGCAGTACTTC. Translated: CASSPSLGPHYEQYF.

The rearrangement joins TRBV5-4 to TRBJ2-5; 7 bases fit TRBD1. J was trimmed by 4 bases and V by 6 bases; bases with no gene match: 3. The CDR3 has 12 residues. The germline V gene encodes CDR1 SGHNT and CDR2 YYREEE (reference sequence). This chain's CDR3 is CASKGAGETQYF. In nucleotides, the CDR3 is TGTGCCAGCAAGGGGGCGGGAGAGACCCAGTACTTC. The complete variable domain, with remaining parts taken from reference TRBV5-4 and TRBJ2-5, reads ETGVTQSPTHLIKTRGQQVTLRCSSQSGHNTVSWYQQALGQGPQFIFQYYREEENGRGNFPPRFSGLQFPNYSSELNVNALELDDSALYLCASKGAGETQYFGPGTRLLVL.

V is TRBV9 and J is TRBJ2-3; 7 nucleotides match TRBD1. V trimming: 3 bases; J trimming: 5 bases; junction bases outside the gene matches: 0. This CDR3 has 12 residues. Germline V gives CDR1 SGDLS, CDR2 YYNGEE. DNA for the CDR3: TGTGCCAGCAGCGCAGGGGGAGATACGCAGTATTTT. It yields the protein CASSAGGDTQYF.

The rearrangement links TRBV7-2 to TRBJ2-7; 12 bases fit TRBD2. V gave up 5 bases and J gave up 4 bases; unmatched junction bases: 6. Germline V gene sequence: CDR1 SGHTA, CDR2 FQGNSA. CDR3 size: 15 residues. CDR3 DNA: TGTGCCAGCAGCCCCCTAGCGGGGGGGATTTACGAGCAGTACTTC. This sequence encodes CASSPLAGGIYEQYF.

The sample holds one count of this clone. Here the CDR3 reads CASSTRPGGREKLFF. As DNA, the CDR3 is TGTGCCAGCAGCACCCGACCAGGGGGACGGGAAAAACTGTTTTTT. This sequence joins TRBV21-1 and TRBJ1-4; TRBD1 is the table's D call and was not checked against the DNA. TRBV21-1 is annotated as a pseudogene. The CDR3 sequence is 15 residues long.

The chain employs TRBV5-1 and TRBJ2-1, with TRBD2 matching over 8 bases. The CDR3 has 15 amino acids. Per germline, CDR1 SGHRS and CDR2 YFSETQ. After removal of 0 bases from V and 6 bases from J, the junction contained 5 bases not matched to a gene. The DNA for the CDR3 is TGCGCCAGCAGCTTGGGTGGGACTAGTCTCAATGAGCAGTTCTTC. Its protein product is CASSLGGTSLNEQFF.

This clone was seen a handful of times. The CDR3 loop is CASGRDSYEQYF. CDR3 nucleotide sequence: TGTGCCAGCGGTAGAGATTCCTACGAGCAGTACTTC. The V gene is TRBV6-5, the J gene TRBJ2-7; D unclear. There are 12 residues in the CDR3. The V gene lost 8 bases and the J gene lost 1 base, with 9 bases spanning the gap. Germline V CDR1 and CDR2: MNHEY, SVGAGI.

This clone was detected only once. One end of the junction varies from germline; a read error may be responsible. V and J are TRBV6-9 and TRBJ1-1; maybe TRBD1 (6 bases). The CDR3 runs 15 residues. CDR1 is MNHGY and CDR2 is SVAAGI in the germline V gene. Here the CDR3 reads CASSYTSTGNAEAFF. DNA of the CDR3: TGTGCCAGCAGTTATACGAGTACAGGGAACGCTGAAGCTTTCTTT.

The DNA for the CDR3 is TGTGCCAGCAGCTTGGCCACGGCGGGGAACACTGAAGCTTTCTTT. Residues: CASSLATAGNTEAFF. The V call is TRBV5-4, the J call TRBJ1-1; unclear D gene. V was cut by 0 bases and J by 1 base, with 10 bases left in between. Germline V lookup: CDR1 SGHNT, CDR2 YYREEE (reference sequence). The CDR3 runs 15 residues.

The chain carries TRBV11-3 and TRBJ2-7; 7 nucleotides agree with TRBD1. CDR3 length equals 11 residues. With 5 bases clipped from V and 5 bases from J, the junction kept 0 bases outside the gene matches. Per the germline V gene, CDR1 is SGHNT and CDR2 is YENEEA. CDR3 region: CASSDRDEQYF. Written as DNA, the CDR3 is TGTGCCAGCAGCGACAGGGACGAGCAGTACTTC. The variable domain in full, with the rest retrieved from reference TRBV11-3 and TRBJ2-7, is EAGVVQSPRYKIIEKKQPVAFWCNPISGHNTLYWYLQNLGQGPELLIRYENEEAVDDSQLPKDRFSAERLKGVDSTLKIQPAELGDSAVYLCASSDRDEQYFGPGTRLTVT.

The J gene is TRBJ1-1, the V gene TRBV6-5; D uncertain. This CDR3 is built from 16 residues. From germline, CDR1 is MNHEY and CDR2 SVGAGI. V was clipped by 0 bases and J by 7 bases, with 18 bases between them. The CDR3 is CASSYSEDSFGFEAFF. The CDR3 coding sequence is TGTGCCAGCAGTTACTCAGAGGACTCCTTCGGGTTTGAAGCTTTCTTT.

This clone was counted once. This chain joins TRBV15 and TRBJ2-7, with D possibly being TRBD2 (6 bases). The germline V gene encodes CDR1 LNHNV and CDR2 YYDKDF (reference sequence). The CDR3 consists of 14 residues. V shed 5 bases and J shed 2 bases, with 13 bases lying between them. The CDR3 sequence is CATSGGTQTYEQYF. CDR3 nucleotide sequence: TGTGCCACCAGCGGCGGGACTCAGACCTACGAGCAGTACTTC.

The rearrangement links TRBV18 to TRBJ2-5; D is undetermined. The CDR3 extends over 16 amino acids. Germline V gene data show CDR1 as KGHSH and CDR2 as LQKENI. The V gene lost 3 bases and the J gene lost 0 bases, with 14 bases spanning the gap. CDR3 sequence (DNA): TGTGCCAGCTCACCGCCGGGTCCCGTGTACCAAGAGACCCAGTACTTC. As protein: CASSPPGPVYQETQYF.

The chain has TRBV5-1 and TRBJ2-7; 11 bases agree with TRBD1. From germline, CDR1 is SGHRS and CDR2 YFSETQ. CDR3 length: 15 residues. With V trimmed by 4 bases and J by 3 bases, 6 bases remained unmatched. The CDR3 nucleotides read TGCGCCAGCAGCCCGGACAGGGGGCCGGTCTACGAGCAGTACTTC. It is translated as CASSPDRGPVYEQYF.

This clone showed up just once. DNA of the CDR3: TGTGCCAGCAGCGACAGGGACAATCAGCCCCAGCATTTT. This codes for CASSDRDNQPQHF. The genes are TRBV6-6 and TRBJ1-5; 7 bases match TRBD1. This CDR3 is 13 amino acids long. The germline CDR1 and CDR2 sequences are MNHNY and SVGAGI (reference sequence). Unmatched junction bases numbered 2, after V lost 6 bases and J lost 3 bases.

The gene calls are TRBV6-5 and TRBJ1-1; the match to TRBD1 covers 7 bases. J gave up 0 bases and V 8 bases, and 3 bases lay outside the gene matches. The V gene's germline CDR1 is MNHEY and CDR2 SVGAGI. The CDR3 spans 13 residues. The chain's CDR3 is CASYGTVNTEAFF. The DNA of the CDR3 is TGTGCCAGCTATGGGACAGTGAACACTGAAGCTTTCTTT.

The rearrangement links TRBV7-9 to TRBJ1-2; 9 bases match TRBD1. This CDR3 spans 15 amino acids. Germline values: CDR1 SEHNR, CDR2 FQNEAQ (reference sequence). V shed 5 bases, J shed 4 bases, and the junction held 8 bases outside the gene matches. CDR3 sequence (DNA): TGTGCCAGCAGCGTACACAGGGGGCTCGGCTATGGCTACACCTTC. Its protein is CASSVHRGLGYGYTF.

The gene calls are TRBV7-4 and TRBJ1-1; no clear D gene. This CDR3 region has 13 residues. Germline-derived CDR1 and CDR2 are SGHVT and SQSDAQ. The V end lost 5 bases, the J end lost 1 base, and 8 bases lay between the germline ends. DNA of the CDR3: TGTGCCAGCAGCACGCGGCCGAACACTGAAGCTTTCTTT. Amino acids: CASSTRPNTEAFF.

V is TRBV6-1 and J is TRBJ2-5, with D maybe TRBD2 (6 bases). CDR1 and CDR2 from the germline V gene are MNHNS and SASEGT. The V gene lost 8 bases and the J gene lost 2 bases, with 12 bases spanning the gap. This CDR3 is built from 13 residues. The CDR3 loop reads CASGGNTQETQYF. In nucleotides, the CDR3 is TGTGCCAGCGGGGGGAATACACAAGAGACCCAGTACTTC.

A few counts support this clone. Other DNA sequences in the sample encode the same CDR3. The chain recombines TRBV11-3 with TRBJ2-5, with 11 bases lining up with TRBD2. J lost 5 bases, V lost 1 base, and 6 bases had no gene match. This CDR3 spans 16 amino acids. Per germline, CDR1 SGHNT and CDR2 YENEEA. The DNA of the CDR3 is TGTGCCAGCAGCTTAGCAGGTAGCGGGAGGGCCGAGACCCAGTACTTC. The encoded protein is CASSLAGSGRAETQYF.

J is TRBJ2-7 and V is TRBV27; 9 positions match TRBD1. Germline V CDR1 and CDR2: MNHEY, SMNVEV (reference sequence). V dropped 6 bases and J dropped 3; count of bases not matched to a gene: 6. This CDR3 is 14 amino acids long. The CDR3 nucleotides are TGTGCCAGCAGCACCCGGACAGGGGACTACGAGCAGTACTTC. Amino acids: CASSTRTGDYEQYF.

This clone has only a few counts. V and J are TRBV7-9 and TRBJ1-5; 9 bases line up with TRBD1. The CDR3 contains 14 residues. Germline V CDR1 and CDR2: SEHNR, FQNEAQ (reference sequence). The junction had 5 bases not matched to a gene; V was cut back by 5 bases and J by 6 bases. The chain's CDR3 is CASSRTGGTQPQHF. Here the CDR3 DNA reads TGTGCCAGCAGCCGTACAGGGGGCACTCAGCCCCAGCATTTT. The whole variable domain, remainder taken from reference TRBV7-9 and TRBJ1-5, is DTGVSQNPRHKITKRGQNVTFRCDPISEHNRLYWYRQTLGQGPEFLTYFQNEAQLEKSRLLSDRFSAERPKGSFSTLEIQRTEQGDSAMYLCASSRTGGTQPQHFGDGTRLSIL.

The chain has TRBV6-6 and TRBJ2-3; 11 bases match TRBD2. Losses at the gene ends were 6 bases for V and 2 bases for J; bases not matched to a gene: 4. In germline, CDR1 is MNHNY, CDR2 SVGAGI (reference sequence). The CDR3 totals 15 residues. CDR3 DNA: TGTGCCAGCAGCCGACTAGCGGGGCCCACAGATACGCAGTATTTT. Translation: CASSRLAGPTDTQYF.

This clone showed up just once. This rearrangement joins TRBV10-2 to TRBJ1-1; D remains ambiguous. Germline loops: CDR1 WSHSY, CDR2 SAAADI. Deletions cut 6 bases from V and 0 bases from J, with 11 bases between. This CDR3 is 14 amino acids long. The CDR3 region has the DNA TGCGCCAGCAGCCCGAGGGTGGTGAACACTGAAGCTTTCTTT. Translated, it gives CASSPRVVNTEAFF.